This passage covers 18 T cell receptor beta chains from one sample sequenced in a study of cytomegalovirus exposure and HLA in healthy donors. Primers: 60 Vbeta forward and 13 Jbeta reverse. Some clones are missing from TCRdb's copy, which holds only in-frame ones; the method was immunoSEQ multiplex PCR. Of approximately 200,000 clones in the sample, more than 70% were seen once. The sample comprised PBMCs. The receptors shown here come from a boy aged 10-17 years in good health and CMV-seronegative.

The V call is TRBV2, the J call TRBJ2-3, with 11 bases lining up with TRBD2. After removal of 8 bases from V and 2 bases from J, the junction contained 9 bases not matched to a gene. Per germline, CDR1 SNHLY and CDR2 FYNNEI. This CDR3 contains 16 residues. In DNA form, the CDR3 reads TGTGCCAGCCCTGATAGCGGGAGGGCAGTCACAGATACGCAGTATTTT. Its protein is CASPDSGRAVTDTQYF. The entire variable domain, with the rest obtained from reference TRBV2 and TRBJ2-3, is as follows: EPEVTQTPSHQVTQMGQEVILRCVPISNHLYFYWYRQILGQKVEFLVSFYNNEISEKSEIFDDQFSVERPDGSNFTLKIRSTKLEDSAMYFCASPDSGRAVTDTQYFGPGTRLTVL.

V is TRBV11-2 and J is TRBJ2-2; 11 bases agree with TRBD1. With V trimmed by 4 bases and J by 4 bases, 5 bases remained unmatched. This CDR3 spans 16 amino acids. CDR1 and CDR2 (germline): SGHAT, FQNNGV. CDR3 amino acids: CASSYGTGGRTGELFF. CDR3 in DNA: TGTGCCAGCAGCTACGGGACAGGGGGGCGCACCGGGGAGCTGTTTTTT.

The chain carries TRBV10-3 and TRBJ2-7, with 7 bases that match TRBD1. CDR1 is ENHRY, CDR2 SYGVKD, per germline. J lost 1 base, V lost 4 bases, and 10 bases had no gene match. This CDR3 has 16 amino acids. CDR3 in amino acids: CAISGTGQSTSYEQYF. The CDR3 region has the DNA TGTGCCATCAGTGGTACGGGACAGTCTACATCCTACGAGCAGTACTTC.

This sequence joins TRBV29-1 and TRBJ2-7; tentatively, D is TRBD2 (6 bases). V was shortened by 2 bases and J by 3 bases, with 14 bases between the two germline ends. The CDR3 has 14 residues. CDR1 and CDR2 (germline): SQVTM, ANQGSEA. CDR3 DNA sequence: TGCAGCGTTGAACCCCTCGGGGGATACTACGAGCAGTACTTC. It encodes CSVEPLGGYYEQYF.

The chain has TRBV28 and TRBJ1-3; D not resolved. CDR1 is MDHEN, CDR2 SYDVKM, per germline. The germline V and J ends were trimmed by 2 bases and 7 bases, with 12 bases remaining between them. CDR3 size: 14 residues. As DNA, the CDR3 is TGTGCCAGCAGTTTACCCCCAGGAAGGAACACCATATATTTT. Its protein product is CASSLPPGRNTIYF.

The chain joins TRBV19 to TRBJ2-2; TRBD1 matches 7 bases. The CDR3 extends over 21 amino acids. CDR1 and CDR2 from the germline V gene are LNHDA and SQIVND (reference sequence). With V trimmed by 4 bases and J by 3 bases, 23 bases remained unmatched. CDR3 nucleotides: TGTGCCAGTAGTACCCTCTTTAGGAGAGGATACGGGACAGAGGACACCGGGGAGCTGTTTTTT. It specifies CASSTLFRRGYGTEDTGELFF.

The rearrangement uses TRBV27 and TRBJ1-2; 7 bases match TRBD1. Germline assignment: CDR1 MNHEY and CDR2 SMNVEV (reference sequence). J was trimmed by 2 bases and V by 4 bases; bases with no gene match: 7. This CDR3 has 15 residues. The CDR3 nucleotides read TGTGCCAGCAGTTACCGACAGGGTGGGAACTATGGCTACACCTTC. Protein product: CASSYRQGGNYGYTF.

The rearrangement uses TRBV5-1 and TRBJ2-2; possible D gene TRBD1, 5 bases. In germline, CDR1 is SGHRS, CDR2 YFSETQ. The CDR3 is 13 amino acids. Trimming stripped 6 bases from V and 7 bases from J, with 13 bases between. The CDR3 coding sequence is TGCGCCAGCACCTTTCCAGGGCTCGGGGAGCTGTTTTTT. Translation: CASTFPGLGELFF.

The genes are TRBV7-2 and TRBJ1-3; TRBD1 is a possible D gene (5 bases). Trimming took off 1 base at V and 3 bases at J, with 13 bases between the two ends. CDR3 length: 16 residues. Germline CDR1 reads SGHTA; CDR2 reads FQGNSA. CDR3 sequence: CASSLVGGTGGNTIYF. The CDR3 coding sequence is TGTGCCAGCAGCTTAGTGGGGGGGACTGGTGGAAACACCATATATTTT.

V usage is TRBV12-5 and J usage is TRBJ2-2; D is perhaps TRBD1 (6 bases). Germline values: CDR1 LGHNT, CDR2 FRNRAP. This CDR3 contains 14 residues. Trimming removed 6 bases at V and 6 bases at J, with 14 bases between. DNA for the CDR3: TGTGCTAGTGGCCGGGACAAAGTGGCCGGGGAGCTGTTTTTT. Protein sequence: CASGRDKVAGELFF. Filled out from reference TRBV12-5 and TRBJ2-2, the complete variable domain reads DARVTQTPRHKVTEMGQEVTMRCQPILGHNTVFWYRQTMMQGLELLAYFRNRAPLDDSGMPKDRFSAEMPDATLATLKIQPSEPRDSAVYFCASGRDKVAGELFFGEGSRLTVL.

The rearrangement joins TRBV28 to TRBJ1-5, with a tentative D call TRBD1 (6 bases). Germline-derived CDR1 and CDR2 are MDHEN and SYDVKM. Trimming shortened V by 3 bases and J by 2 bases, and 14 bases separated the two germline ends. The CDR3 totals 16 residues. CDR3 region: CASSLGGARGNQPQHF. DNA for the CDR3: TGTGCCAGCAGTTTGGGGGGGGCGCGAGGCAATCAGCCCCAGCATTTT.

V is TRBV2 and J is TRBJ2-1; 8 bases agree with TRBD2. Germline V gene lookup returns CDR1 SNHLY and CDR2 FYNNEI. The CDR3 length is 15 residues. V dropped 7 bases and J dropped 0; count of bases not matched to a gene: 5. CDR3 residues: CASISLAGSYNEQFF. In DNA form, the CDR3 reads TGTGCCAGCATTTCTCTAGCGGGCTCCTACAATGAGCAGTTCTTC.

The V gene is TRBV19, the J gene TRBJ2-7; TRBD1 aligns across 10 bases. Germline V gene sequence: CDR1 LNHDA, CDR2 SQIVND (reference sequence). The CDR3 consists of 15 residues. The junction had 10 bases not matched to a gene; V was cut back by 9 bases and J by 2 bases. The CDR3 loop reads CASSLDRGYTYEQYF. CDR3 nucleotide sequence: TGTGCCAGCTCCCTGGACAGGGGGTACACCTACGAGCAGTACTTC.

V gene TRBV18 combines with J gene TRBJ2-1; no clear D. CDR3 length: 16 amino acids. Germline CDR1 and CDR2: KGHSH and LQKENI. V dropped 0 bases and J dropped 4 bases, with 13 bases sitting between them. The CDR3 loop is CASSPPRGGDYNEQFF. As DNA, the CDR3 is TGTGCCAGCTCACCACCGCGCGGCGGTGATTACAATGAGCAGTTCTTC.

V usage is TRBV14 and J usage is TRBJ1-1; D might be TRBD1 (6 bases). Germline V gene data show CDR1 as SGHDN and CDR2 as FVKESK. The CDR3 sequence is 13 residues long. The germline V and J ends were trimmed by 1 base and 6 bases, with 9 bases remaining between them. CDR3 region: CASSQARGAEAFF. The CDR3 DNA sequence: TGTGCCAGCAGCCAAGCCAGGGGAGCTGAAGCTTTCTTT.

The chain joins TRBV12-5 to TRBJ2-7; D gene unclear. V was cut by 0 bases and J by 0 bases, with 15 bases left in between. CDR1 is LGHNT and CDR2 is FRNRAP in the germline V gene. The CDR3 runs 17 residues. The CDR3 loop reads CASGLVRQTFYSYEQYF. CDR3 in DNA: TGTGCTAGTGGTTTGGTTCGTCAGACTTTTTACTCCTACGAGCAGTACTTC.

In its sample, this clone was seen a few times. J is TRBJ1-5 and V is TRBV28, with a tentative D call TRBD1 (5 bases). Trimming took 7 bases from V and 0 from J, leaving 13 bases between them. Per the germline V gene, CDR1 is MDHEN and CDR2 is SYDVKM. The CDR3 has 15 residues. The DNA of the CDR3 is TGTGCCAGCACCAGGGAAAATTATAGCAATCAGCCCCAGCATTTT. It codes for CASTRENYSNQPQHF.

The chain employs TRBV25-1 and TRBJ1-4, with 7 nucleotides matching TRBD1. CDR1 is MGHDK, CDR2 SYGVNS, per germline. The junction had 9 bases not matched to a gene; V was cut back by 4 bases and J by 4 bases. The CDR3 spans 16 residues. The chain's CDR3 is CASSGHQGGFNEKLFF. CDR3 in DNA: TGTGCCAGCAGTGGACACCAGGGGGGATTTAATGAAAAACTGTTTTTT.